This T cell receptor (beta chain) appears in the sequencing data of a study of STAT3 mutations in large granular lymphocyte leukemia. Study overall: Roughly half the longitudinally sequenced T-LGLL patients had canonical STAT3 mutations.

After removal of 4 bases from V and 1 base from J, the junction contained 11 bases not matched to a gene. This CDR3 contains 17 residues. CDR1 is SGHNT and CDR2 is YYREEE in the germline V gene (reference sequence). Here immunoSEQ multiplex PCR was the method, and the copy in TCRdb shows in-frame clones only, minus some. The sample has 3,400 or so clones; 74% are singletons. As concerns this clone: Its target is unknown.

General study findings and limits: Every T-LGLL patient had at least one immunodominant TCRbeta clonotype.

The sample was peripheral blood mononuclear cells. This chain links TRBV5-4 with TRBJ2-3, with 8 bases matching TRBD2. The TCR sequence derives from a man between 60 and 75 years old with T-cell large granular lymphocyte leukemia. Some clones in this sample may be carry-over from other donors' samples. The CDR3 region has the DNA TGTGCCAGCAGCCCCATAACGGGAGCGGGAGGCACAGATACGCAGTATTTT. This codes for CASSPITGAGGTDTQYF.